This is a list of T cell receptor beta chains from one sample in a study of monozygotic twins with inflammatory bowel disease. Using the 5' RACE reads, TCRdb records one entry per CDR3 protein without DNA. The repertoire table contains about 440,000 distinct CDR3 sequences. The sequencing sample was made of blood. The receptors were gathered from a human donor with ulcerative colitis or Crohn's disease, or a healthy co-twin of an affected twin (not recorded which). CDR3s include the opening cysteine and the closing phenylalanine or tryptophan.

v_call	j_call	cdr3_aa
TRBV5-1	TRBJ2-2	CASSFRGSGTGELFF
TRBV27	TRBJ2-5	CASKPGLADQETQYF
TRBV12-3/TRBV12-4	TRBJ2-1	CASSRGRDTYNEQFF
TRBV18	TRBJ2-2	CASSPLGQATGELFF
TRBV27	TRBJ1-2	CASLSPYGYTF
TRBV7-9	TRBJ1-1	CASSSHRASPMNTEAFF
TRBV25-1	TRBJ2-3	CASSVSLTDTQYF
TRBV7-2	TRBJ2-5	CASSLPLAGQETQYF
TRBV7-2	TRBJ1-1	CASSLASKAFF
TRBV6-1	TRBJ2-1	CASEKQGRGQGEQFF
TRBV20-1	TRBJ1-2	CSARVSHAAYGYTF
TRBV20-1	TRBJ2-2	CSVLQTGNTGELFF
TRBV20-1	TRBJ2-7	CSVPKTTSGAYEQYF
TRBV24-1	TRBJ2-5	CATSLAGGGQETQYF
TRBV28	TRBJ1-5	CASRGAGFLGLNQPQHF
TRBV29-1	TRBJ1-1	CSVGGGIPNTEAFF
TRBV6-1	TRBJ1-1	CASSEEVLAENTEAFF
TRBV6-6	TRBJ2-1	CASSPRGGANEQFF
TRBV5-6	TRBJ2-7	CASGHRDYYEQYF
TRBV3-1	TRBJ1-1	CASSQGLQNMNTEAFF